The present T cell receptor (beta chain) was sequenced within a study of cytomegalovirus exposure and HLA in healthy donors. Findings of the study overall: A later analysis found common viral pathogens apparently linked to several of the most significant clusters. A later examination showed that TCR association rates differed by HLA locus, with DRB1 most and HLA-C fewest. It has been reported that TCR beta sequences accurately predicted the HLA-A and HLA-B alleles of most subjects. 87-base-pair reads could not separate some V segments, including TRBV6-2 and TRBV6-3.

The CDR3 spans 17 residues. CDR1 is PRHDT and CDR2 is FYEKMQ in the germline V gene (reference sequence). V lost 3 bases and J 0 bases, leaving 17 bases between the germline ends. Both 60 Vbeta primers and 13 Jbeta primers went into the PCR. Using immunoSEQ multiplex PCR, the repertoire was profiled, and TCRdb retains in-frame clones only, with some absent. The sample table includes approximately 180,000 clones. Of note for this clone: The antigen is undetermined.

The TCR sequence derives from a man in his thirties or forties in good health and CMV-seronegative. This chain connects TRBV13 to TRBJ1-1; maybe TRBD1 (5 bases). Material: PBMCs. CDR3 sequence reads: CASSFWQGDTMNTEAFF. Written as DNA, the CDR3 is TGTGCCAGCAGCTTTTGGCAGGGTGATACCATGAACACTGAAGCTTTCTTT.